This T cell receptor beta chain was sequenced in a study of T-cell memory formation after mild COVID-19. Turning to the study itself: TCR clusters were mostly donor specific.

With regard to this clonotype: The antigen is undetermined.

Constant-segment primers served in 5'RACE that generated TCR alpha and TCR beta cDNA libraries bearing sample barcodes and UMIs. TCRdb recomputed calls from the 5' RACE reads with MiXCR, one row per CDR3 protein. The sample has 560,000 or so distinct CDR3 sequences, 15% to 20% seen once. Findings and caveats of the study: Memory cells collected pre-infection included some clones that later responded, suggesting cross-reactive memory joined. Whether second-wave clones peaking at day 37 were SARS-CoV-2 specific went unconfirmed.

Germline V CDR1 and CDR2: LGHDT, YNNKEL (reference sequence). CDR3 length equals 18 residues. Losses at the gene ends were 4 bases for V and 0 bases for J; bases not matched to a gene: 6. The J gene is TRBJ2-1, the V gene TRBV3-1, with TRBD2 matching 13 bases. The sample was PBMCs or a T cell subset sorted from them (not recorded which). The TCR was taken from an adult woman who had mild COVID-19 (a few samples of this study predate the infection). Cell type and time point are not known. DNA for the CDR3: TGTGCCAGCAGCCGTGGGACTAGCGGGGATAGCTCCTACAATGAGCAGTTCTTC. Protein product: CASSRGTSGDSSYNEQFF.